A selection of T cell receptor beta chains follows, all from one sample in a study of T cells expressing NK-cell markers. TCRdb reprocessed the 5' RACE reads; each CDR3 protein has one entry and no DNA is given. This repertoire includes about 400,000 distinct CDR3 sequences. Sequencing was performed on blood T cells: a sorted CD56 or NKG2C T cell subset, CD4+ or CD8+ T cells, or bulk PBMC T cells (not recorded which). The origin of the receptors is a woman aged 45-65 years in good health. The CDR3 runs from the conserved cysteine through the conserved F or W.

CASSLDRPLATEAFF	TRBV5-1	TRBJ1-1	15
CASSLIRRQLSTDTQYF	TRBV7-9	TRBJ2-3	17
CSARRGQSYEQYF	TRBV20-1	TRBJ2-7	13
CASSAPSSGSGEQFF	TRBV27	TRBJ2-1	15
CASSRDGTGNAGAFF	TRBV4-2	TRBJ1-1	15
CSANSQRIEAFF	TRBV29-1	TRBJ1-1	12
CASGPGPSSLGYTF	TRBV12-5	TRBJ1-2	14
CASSVTGLSQETQYF	TRBV5-1	TRBJ2-5	15
CASSFLSGNHNEQFF	TRBV5-1	TRBJ2-1	15
CASSLFRGNTIYF	TRBV6-6	TRBJ1-3	13
CASSQGVAGGIAKNIQYF	TRBV3-1	TRBJ2-4	18
CSASTYTDTQYF	TRBV29-1	TRBJ2-3	12
CASSLVGSLRSYNEQFF	TRBV7-6	TRBJ2-1	17
CASSLQRERQFF	TRBV12-3/TRBV12-4	TRBJ2-1	12
CASSVQAIPGTGELFF	TRBV3-1	TRBJ2-2	16
CASSPRGGGSTDTQYF	TRBV12-3/TRBV12-4	TRBJ2-3	16
CASSGRESYYNEQFF	TRBV5-1	TRBJ2-1	15
CASSLVGGNRKYNEQFF	TRBV7-8	TRBJ2-1	17
CAISGVSADTQYF	TRBV10-3	TRBJ2-3	13
CASTLMRGPGAGELFF	TRBV3-1	TRBJ2-2	16
CSARDGQASEYF	TRBV20-1	TRBJ2-7	12
CASSLAQGNADTQYF	TRBV12-3/TRBV12-4	TRBJ2-3	15
CASSGRGQFTDTQYF	TRBV5-1	TRBJ2-3	15
CASSYRDRAPGELFF	TRBV6-5	TRBJ2-2	15
CASTWAPASGANVLTF	TRBV5-1	TRBJ2-6	16
CASSLKRQGANEQFF	TRBV7-9	TRBJ2-1	15